The 24 T cell receptor beta chains below all came from one sample that was sequenced in a study of identical twins. TCRdb re-analysed the 5' RACE reads in MiXCR, keeping a single row per CDR3 protein. Among hundreds of thousands of distinct CDR3 sequences listed, over 5% were seen once. Sequencing input: naive T cells sorted from blood. These receptors all stem from a man younger than 35 in good health.

The rearrangement uses TRBV11-2 and TRBJ2-1; possibly TRBD1 or TRBD2 for D (5 bases each). Germline assignment: CDR1 SGHAT and CDR2 FQNNGV. The germline V and J ends were trimmed by 2 bases and 9 bases, with 14 bases remaining between them. This CDR3 region has 14 residues. CDR3: CASSLNLGTSEQFF. The CDR3, as DNA: TGTGCCAGCAGCTTAAATTTGGGGACGAGTGAGCAGTTCTTC.

In its sample, this clonotype was seen many times. The chain has TRBV12-3 or TRBV12-4 and TRBJ2-7; tentative D call: TRBD2 (6 bases). CDR3 size: 14 residues. Trimming pared 6 bases from V and 7 bases from J, leaving 19 bases between. CDR3 residues: CASSTRRAGGEQYF. The CDR3 DNA follows: TGTGCCAGCAGCACCAGGAGGGCCGGAGGAGAGCAGTACTTC.

This rearrangement joins TRBV4-2 to TRBJ2-7; D remains unclear. This CDR3 comprises 15 residues. V lost 0 bases, J lost 3 bases, and 12 bases lay in between. CDR1 is LGHNA, CDR2 YNFKEQ, per germline. CDR3 loop: CASSQDISALYEQYF. CDR3 DNA sequence: TGTGCCAGCAGCCAAGATATATCGGCGCTCTACGAGCAGTACTTC.

This clonotype has at least ten counts. This rearrangement joins TRBV5-1 to TRBJ2-1, with 8 bases that match TRBD1. This CDR3 is built from 17 residues. Germline CDR1 reads SGHRS; CDR2 reads YFSETQ. Trimming at V came to 4 bases and at J to 4 bases, leaving 13 bases not matched to a gene. The CDR3, as DNA: TGCGCCAGCAGCCCAAGTAACAGGGGGGCGGTATACAATGAGCAGTTCTTC. It is translated as CASSPSNRGAVYNEQFF.

This clonotype was detected ten times or more. The V gene is TRBV5-6, the J gene TRBJ2-1, with 7 nucleotides matching TRBD2. V lost 2 bases and J lost 0; bases outside the gene matches: 5. CDR1 is SGHDT and CDR2 is YYEEEE in the germline V gene. The CDR3 covers 16 residues. Written as DNA, the CDR3 is TGTGCCAGCAGCTTCGAGGGAGGGCCCTCCTACAATGAGCAGTTCTTC. Protein product: CASSFEGGPSYNEQFF.

The V gene is TRBV18, the J gene TRBJ2-2, with TRBD2 matching over 13 bases. CDR1 is KGHSH, CDR2 LQKENI, per germline. J lost 7 bases, V lost 6 bases, and 8 bases had no gene match. The CDR3 loop spans 16 amino acids. Here the CDR3 DNA reads TGTGCCAGCTCCCCTGGACTAGCGGGAGCGATCGGGGAGCTGTTTTTT. Its translation is CASSPGLAGAIGELFF. Full variable domain (rest looked up from reference TRBV18 and TRBJ2-2): NAGVMQNPRHLVRRRGQEARLRCSPMKGHSHVYWYRQLPEEGLKFMVYLQKENIIDESGMPKERFSAEFPKEGPSILRIQQVVRGDSAAYFCASSPGLAGAIGELFFGEGSRLTVL.

This clonotype was picked up many times. The rearrangement uses TRBV28 and TRBJ2-3; D is uncertain. V lost 6 bases, J lost 1 base, and 8 bases lay in between. This CDR3 spans 13 amino acids. Per the germline V gene, CDR1 is MDHEN and CDR2 is SYDVKM. The CDR3: CASRRSRTDTQYF. In DNA form, the CDR3 reads TGTGCCAGCAGGCGCTCACGCACAGATACGCAGTATTTT. Full variable domain (outside the CDR3, taken from reference TRBV28 and TRBJ2-3): DVKVTQSSRYLVKRTGEKVFLECVQDMDHENMFWYRQDPGLGLRLIYFSYDVKMKEKGDIPEGYSVSREKKERFSLILESASTNQTSMYLCASRRSRTDTQYFGPGTRLTVL.

This clonotype appeared many times. The chain has TRBV5-1 and TRBJ2-1; D assignment may be TRBD1 or TRBD2 (7 bases each). V was clipped by 4 bases and J by 6 bases, with 35 bases between them. Germline V CDR1 and CDR2: SGHRS, YFSETQ. The CDR3 has 21 amino acids. The CDR3 sequence is CASSIDTRQGSASGESNEQFF. CDR3 nucleotide sequence: TGCGCCAGCAGCATAGATACTCGACAGGGTTCGGCTAGCGGAGAGTCCAATGAGCAGTTCTTC.

This clonotype was seen more than once but under ten times. J is TRBJ2-5 and V is TRBV6-2 or TRBV6-3; 7 bases map to TRBD2. Looked up from germline, CDR1 is MNHEY and CDR2 is SVGEGT. V lost 5 bases to trimming and J lost 3 bases; unmatched junction nucleotides: 9. The CDR3 runs 15 residues. The DNA for the CDR3 is TGTGCCAGCAGTGGGTTGGGACTAAAGGAAGAGACCCAGTACTTC. Translation: CASSGLGLKEETQYF.

This clonotype appeared a few times. The chain combines TRBV5-1 with TRBJ2-1, with D perhaps matching TRBD1 (9 bases). The V end was cut by 0 bases, the J end by 8 bases, with 18 bases between. Germline V gives CDR1 SGHRS, CDR2 YFSETQ. The CDR3 contains 16 residues. This chain's CDR3 is CASSLAGGTGSHEQFF. DNA of the CDR3: TGCGCCAGCAGCTTGGCGGGGGGGACAGGGTCGCATGAGCAGTTCTTC.

The chain has TRBV30 and TRBJ2-2; D is unresolved. The CDR3 contains 10 residues. Trimming pared 3 bases from V and 8 bases from J, leaving 4 bases between. Germline values: CDR1 GTSNPN, CDR2 SVGIG (reference sequence). CDR3: CAWRRGELFF. CDR3 bases: TGTGCCTGGAGACGAGGGGAGCTGTTTTTT.

This clonotype was observed a handful of times. The gene calls are TRBV11-2 and TRBJ2-7; no clear D gene. The ends were cut back, 4 bases at V and 6 bases at J, with 7 bases in the middle. The CDR3 extends over 11 amino acids. Germline lookup yields CDR1 SGHAT and CDR2 FQNNGV. This CDR3 is CASSSRFEQYV. The CDR3 DNA sequence: TGTGCCAGCAGCTCGAGGTTCGAGCAGTACGTC.

This clonotype showed up just a few times. V usage is TRBV7-9 and J usage is TRBJ2-3; TRBD2 matches 7 bases. The V and J ends lost 5 bases and 2 bases, in that order; junction bases with no gene match: 7. The V gene's germline CDR1 is SEHNR and CDR2 FQNEAQ (reference sequence). This CDR3 region has 15 residues. DNA for the CDR3: TGTGCCAGCAGCGCCCTAGCGGACATCACAGATACGCAGTATTTT. It is translated as CASSALADITDTQYF.

This clonotype has at least ten counts. This chain links TRBV12-3 or TRBV12-4 with TRBJ2-2; 8 bases align to TRBD2. The CDR3 is 16 amino acids. Trimming at V came to 6 bases and at J to 3 bases, leaving 9 bases not matched to a gene. CDR3 amino acids: CASRKGLAGHTGELFF. In nucleotides, the CDR3 is TGTGCCAGCAGGAAAGGACTAGCAGGCCACACCGGGGAGCTGTTTTTT.

This rearrangement joins TRBV7-8 to TRBJ1-1, with unresolved D. Per the germline V gene, CDR1 is SGHVS and CDR2 is FQNEAQ. This CDR3 region has 15 residues. Trimming pared 1 base from V and 1 base from J, leaving 10 bases between. The CDR3 nucleotides read TGTGCCAGCAGCTTAGAGGCGACGGGGAACACTGAAGCTTTCTTT. Residues: CASSLEATGNTEAFF. Drawing the rest from reference TRBV7-8 and TRBJ1-1, the complete variable domain is GAGVSQSPRYKVAKRGQDVALRCDPISGHVSLFWYQQALGQGPEFLTYFQNEAQLDKSGLPSDRFFAERPEGSVSTLKIQRTQQEDSAVYLCASSLEATGNTEAFFGQGTRLTVV.

This clonotype showed up many times. J is TRBJ2-5 and V is TRBV20-1; D not certain. This CDR3 has 12 amino acids. The V gene lost 3 bases and the J gene lost 4 bases, with 9 bases spanning the gap. The V gene's germline CDR1 is DFQATT and CDR2 SNEGSKA (reference sequence). CDR3 sequence: CSASSSVETQYF. CDR3 nucleotide sequence: TGCAGTGCTAGTTCGTCAGTAGAGACCCAGTACTTC.

A few counts support this clonotype. The chain has TRBV7-6 and TRBJ2-2; 7 nucleotides line up with TRBD2. Germline trimming cut 1 base from V and 2 bases from J; bases unmatched to any gene: 4. Germline V lookup: CDR1 SGHVS, CDR2 FNYEAQ. This CDR3 has 16 residues. The CDR3 DNA reads TGTGCCAGCAGCTTAGGAGTAGCGGGCAACACCGGGGAGCTGTTTTTT. This translates into CASSLGVAGNTGELFF.

This clonotype was counted at least ten times. The genes are TRBV12-3 or TRBV12-4 and TRBJ2-1; 8 positions agree with TRBD1. V lost 4 bases, J lost 9 bases, and 8 bases stayed unmatched. The CDR3 has 14 amino acids. CDR3 coding DNA: TGTGCCAGCAGTTCACAGGACAGGGTGATTGAGCAGTTCTTC. It specifies CASSSQDRVIEQFF.

This clonotype was seen ten or more times. The V and J genes are TRBV20-1 and TRBJ2-4; maybe TRBD2 (6 bases). The germline V gene encodes CDR1 DFQATT and CDR2 SNEGSKA (reference sequence). Deletions cut 0 bases from V and 3 bases from J, with 15 bases between. The CDR3 loop spans 16 amino acids. The CDR3, as DNA: TGCAGTGCTAGAGATCGGAGGGATGAGAGCAAAAACATTCAGTACTTC. Residues: CSARDRRDESKNIQYF.

As regards this clonotype: As the CDR3 is not closed by the conserved phenylalanine or tryptophan, this likely results from a read error. The V call is TRBV5-1, the J call TRBJ2-3, with D unclear. Germline lookup yields CDR1 SGHRS and CDR2 YFSETQ. This CDR3 is 9 amino acids long. Trimming left V 10 bases short and J 6 bases short, with 6 bases between. The CDR3 DNA sequence: TGCGCCGGGGATGATACGCAGTATAAT. Encoded protein: CAGDDTQYN.

This clonotype has only a few counts. The chain combines TRBV4-2 with TRBJ2-7; TRBD1 agrees at 8 bases. The CDR3 length is 13 residues. Per the germline V gene, CDR1 is LGHNA and CDR2 is YNFKEQ. V lost 2 bases, J lost 7 bases, and 4 bases stayed unmatched. In nucleotides, the CDR3 is TGTGCCAGCAGCCAACAGGGGGCGAGGGAGCAGTACTTC. Translation gives CASSQQGAREQYF.

This clonotype was counted ten times or more. One end of the junction is discordant with germline, which a read error may explain. The gene calls are TRBV12-3 or TRBV12-4 and TRBJ1-2, with TRBD1 matching over 9 bases. The CDR3 has 10 residues. The CDR3 DNA is TGTGCCAGCAGTTCCCGACAGGGGGCCTTC. Amino acid sequence: CASSSRQGAF.

The table lists this clonotype with many counts. This chain uses TRBV5-6 with TRBJ2-1; weak D call: TRBD2 (5 bases). Trimming removed 4 bases at V and 7 bases at J, with 12 bases between. This CDR3 is built from 13 residues. CDR1 SGHDT and CDR2 YYEEEE come from the germline V gene. The CDR3 nucleotides read TGTGCCAGCAGCCCTATCGCGGGTAATGAGCAGTTCTTC. Its protein is CASSPIAGNEQFF.

This clonotype was recorded many times. This sequence joins TRBV20-1 and TRBJ2-7; 7 bases line up with TRBD2. CDR1 is DFQATT and CDR2 is SNEGSKA in the germline V gene (reference sequence). After removal of 2 bases from V and 0 bases from J, the junction contained 1 base not matched to a gene. The CDR3 spans 13 residues. The CDR3 sequence is CSARKRDSYEQYF. CDR3 bases: TGCAGTGCTAGAAAGCGGGACTCCTACGAGCAGTACTTC.